Listed below are T cell receptor beta chains from one sample, sequenced in a study of beta chain features in type 1 diabetes. Profiling relied on immunoSEQ multiplex PCR, and the TCRdb table lists in-frame clones only, not all of them. The table shows nearly 350,000 clones, with approximately 10% occurring only once. The sequenced sample consisted of central memory CD4+ T cells from blood. Every receptor here comes from a man younger than 40 with type 1 diabetes. CDR3s leave out the opening cysteine and the closing phenylalanine or tryptophan. D genes are given only for firm matches.

d_call j_call v_call cdr3_aa
NA TRBJ1-1 TRBV4-3 ASSPGGAF
NA TRBJ1-3 TRBV7-2 ASSPPSGNTIY
TRBD2 TRBJ2-3 TRBV7-9 ASSPKTSGGADTQY
NA TRBJ2-3 TRBV4-3 ASSHQPMDTQY
NA TRBJ2-3 TRBV7-4 ASSFIRTDTQY
NA TRBJ2-3 TRBV10-3 AIRPGLITDTQY
NA TRBJ1-3 TRBV2 ASSEATIY
NA TRBJ2-7 TRBV5-1 ASSAGLGEQY
NA TRBJ1-4 TRBV28 ASSHEDGLELF
NA TRBJ1-5 TRBV11-2 ASSLEGGGGNQPQH
NA TRBJ1-1 TRBV6-5 ASSYRGSYTEAF
NA TRBJ1-2 TRBV9 ASSVDGRYGYT
TRBD1 TRBJ2-3 TRBV27 ASSQQGSDTQY
TRBD1 TRBJ2-7 TRBV6-5 ASSAQGADIYEQY
NA TRBJ1-1 TRBV29-1 SVASLGTWGPEAF
TRBD1 TRBJ2-7 TRBV5-6 ASSLGQGRYEQY
NA TRBJ1-3 TRBV7-2 ASSPGNSGNTIY
NA TRBJ1-4 TRBV28 ASSSNEKLF
TRBD1 TRBJ2-7 TRBV28 ASSAIRQGEKQY
TRBD2 TRBJ2-1 TRBV29-1 SVSSGGNYNEQF
NA TRBJ2-7 TRBV5-1 ASSLQGDTTYEQY
NA TRBJ2-1 TRBV27 ASTPGDYNEQF
NA TRBJ1-6 TRBV4-3 ASSQGEGRGSPLH
NA TRBJ2-7 TRBV6-6 ASSYDPIGATGEQY
NA TRBJ2-1 TRBV18 ASSQIENNEQF
NA TRBJ2-7 TRBV10-2 ASSPTNRPYEQY